The rows below give T cell receptor beta chains drawn from one sample of a study of human T cells and chemical hapten exposure. TCRdb processed the RACE reads anew with MiXCR; each CDR3 protein has one entry. This table holds more than 45,000 distinct CDR3 sequences, roughly 12% found once. The sample was whole blood, taken in connection with sensitization to the hapten diphenylcyclopropenone (DPC). Every receptor here comes from a man aged 25-40 years with alopecia areata. Some clones in this sample may be carry-over from other donors' samples. Each CDR3 is given with its conserved first and last residue. Each record gives: CDR3 protein, CDR3 DNA, clone size, D gene, V gene, J gene. A D gene is named only where the DNA matches it firmly. Size values are once, few and many counts, or a class for expanded clones, and some rows have none.

CDR3: CASSLGQGSPEAFF
DNA: TGTGCCAGCAGTTTAGGACAGGGATCTCCTGAAGCTTTCTTT
size: NA
D: TRBD1
V: TRBV12-3/TRBV12-4
J: TRBJ1-1

CDR3: CASSVDGGFQETQYF
DNA: TGTGCCAGCAGCGTAGACGGGGGGTTCCAAGAGACCCAGTACTTC
size: NA
D: TRBD2
V: TRBV9
J: TRBJ2-5

CDR3: CASSHRQGKTEAFF
DNA: TGTGCCAGCAGCCACCGACAGGGTAAAACTGAAGCTTTCTTT
size: few
D: TRBD1
V: TRBV3-1
J: TRBJ1-1

CDR3: CASSLRQTDWGNEQFF
DNA: TGTGCCAGCAGTTTGCGACAGACTGATTGGGGGAATGAGCAGTTCTTC
size: many
D: NA
V: TRBV6-6
J: TRBJ2-1

CDR3: CASSTAGTRGRGAIYEQYF
DNA: TGTGCCAGCAGTACGGCCGGGACACGGGGACGGGGGGCGATCTACGAGCAGTACTTC
size: many
D: NA
V: TRBV12-3/TRBV12-4
J: TRBJ2-7

CDR3: CASSSPTGLSGYTF
DNA: TGTGCCAGCAGCTCCCCGACAGGGTTAAGCGGCTACACCTTC
size: NA
D: TRBD1
V: TRBV5-4
J: TRBJ1-2

CDR3: CSASRISGGARYYNEQFF
DNA: TGCAGTGCTAGCCGGATTAGCGGGGGGGCCCGCTACTACAATGAGCAGTTCTTC
size: many
D: TRBD2
V: TRBV20-1
J: TRBJ2-1

CDR3: CASRSWTYRGNEKLFF
DNA: TGTGCCAGCAGATCTTGGACCTACAGGGGTAATGAAAAACTGTTTTTT
size: many
D: TRBD1
V: TRBV12-3/TRBV12-4
J: TRBJ1-4

CDR3: CASSPGLAGDSSYNEQFF
DNA: TGTGCCAGCAGTCCGGGACTAGCGGGGGATAGCTCCTACAATGAGCAGTTCTTC
size: many
D: TRBD2
V: TRBV12-3/TRBV12-4
J: TRBJ2-1

CDR3: CASDRGGLYEQYF
DNA: TGTGCCAGCGATAGGGGGGGACTGTACGAGCAGTACTTC
size: NA
D: NA
V: TRBV5-5
J: TRBJ2-7

CDR3: CASSLVLAAGEPGELFF
DNA: TGTGCCAGCAGCTTAGTTCTGGCGGCAGGGGAGCCCGGGGAGCTGTTTTTT
size: many
D: NA
V: TRBV7-2
J: TRBJ2-2

CDR3: CASSAGTASTDTQYF
DNA: TGTGCCAGCAGCGCCGGGACAGCTAGCACAGATACGCAGTATTTT
size: NA
D: TRBD1
V: TRBV9
J: TRBJ2-3

CDR3: CAISEGRSYGYTF
DNA: TGTGCCATCAGTGAAGGTCGGAGCTATGGCTACACCTTC
size: NA
D: NA
V: TRBV10-3
J: TRBJ1-2

CDR3: CSAGTDNTEAFF
DNA: TGCAGCGCCGGGACAGACAACACTGAAGCTTTCTTT
size: once
D: TRBD1
V: TRBV29-1
J: TRBJ1-1

CDR3: CASSYGGRSTDTQYF
DNA: TGTGCCAGCAGTTACGGGGGACGGAGCACAGATACGCAGTATTTT
size: many
D: NA
V: TRBV6-2/TRBV6-3
J: TRBJ2-3

CDR3: CAWSWPNTGELFF
DNA: TGTGCCTGGAGTTGGCCGAACACCGGGGAGCTGTTTTTT
size: NA
D: NA
V: TRBV30
J: TRBJ2-2

CDR3: CASSRTVTEQYF
DNA: TGTGCCAGCAGCCGGACAGTAACCGAGCAGTACTTC
size: NA
D: NA
V: TRBV3-1
J: TRBJ2-7

CDR3: CASSWRQRDQPQHF
DNA: TGTGCCAGCAGTTGGCGACAGCGCGATCAGCCCCAGCATTTT
size: few
D: NA
V: TRBV6-2/TRBV6-3
J: TRBJ1-5

CDR3: CASSMDPGESSYNSPLHF
DNA: TGTGCCAGCTCCATGGACCCGGGGGAGAGCTCCTATAATTCACCCCTCCACTTT
size: few
D: NA
V: TRBV18
J: TRBJ1-6

CDR3: CASSISDRVYSPLHF
DNA: TGTGCCAGCAGTATCTCGGACAGGGTATATTCACCCCTCCACTTT
size: many
D: TRBD1
V: TRBV6-2/TRBV6-3
J: TRBJ1-6

CDR3: CSVIPSRGPDTEAFF
DNA: TGCAGCGTTATACCCTCCAGGGGGCCGGACACTGAAGCTTTCTTT
size: NA
D: TRBD1
V: TRBV29-1
J: TRBJ1-1

CDR3: CASSLGEGPSYEQYF
DNA: TGTGCCAGCAGTTTGGGAGAGGGGCCCTCCTACGAGCAGTACTTC
size: NA
D: NA
V: TRBV6-4
J: TRBJ2-7

CDR3: CASSSGFRTTEAFF
DNA: TGTGCCAGCAGTTCCGGGTTCCGGACCACTGAAGCTTTCTTT
size: many
D: NA
V: TRBV6-5
J: TRBJ1-1

CDR3: CASSSGTRAYNEQFF
DNA: TGTGCCAGCAGCTCCGGGACTAGGGCCTACAATGAGCAGTTCTTC
size: many
D: TRBD2
V: TRBV7-6
J: TRBJ2-1

CDR3: CASSYSPPVRSGNTIYF
DNA: TGTGCCAGCAGTTACTCACCACCCGTCCGATCTGGAAACACCATATATTTT
size: many
D: NA
V: TRBV6-5
J: TRBJ1-3

CDR3: CASSATSGGATSYNEQFF
DNA: TGTGCCAGCAGCGCGACTAGCGGGGGGGCCACGTCCTACAATGAGCAGTTCTTC
size: many
D: TRBD2
V: TRBV7-3
J: TRBJ2-1

CDR3: CASSPWTGGAVDTQYF
DNA: TGTGCCAGCAGCCCATGGACAGGGGGCGCAGTAGATACGCAGTATTTT
size: many
D: TRBD1
V: TRBV7-6
J: TRBJ2-3

CDR3: CASSFSSGANVLTF
DNA: TGCGCCAGCAGCTTCAGCTCTGGGGCCAACGTCCTGACTTTC
size: few
D: NA
V: TRBV5-1
J: TRBJ2-6

CDR3: CASSSTLGGVDTQYF
DNA: TGTGCCAGCAGCTCGACCCTAGGGGGCGTAGATACGCAGTATTTT
size: many
D: TRBD1
V: TRBV11-1
J: TRBJ2-3

CDR3: CASNGGVNTGELFF
DNA: TGTGCCAGCAATGGAGGGGTAAACACCGGGGAGCTGTTTTTT
size: few
D: NA
V: TRBV2
J: TRBJ2-2

CDR3: CASSQATGEQYF
DNA: TGTGCCAGCAGCCAAGCGACAGGGGAGCAGTACTTC
size: NA
D: TRBD1
V: TRBV5-6
J: TRBJ2-7

CDR3: CASRGQGSYNEQFF
DNA: TGTGCCAGCAGGGGACAGGGGTCCTACAATGAGCAGTTCTTC
size: few
D: TRBD1
V: TRBV2
J: TRBJ2-1

CDR3: CASSQGISLNSPLHF
DNA: TGCGCCAGCAGCCAAGGAATTAGTCTGAATTCACCCCTCCACTTT
size: few
D: NA
V: TRBV4-3
J: TRBJ1-6

CDR3: CSVVDPRDEKLFF
DNA: TGCAGCGTTGTTGACCCGCGGGATGAAAAACTGTTTTTT
size: NA
D: NA
V: TRBV29-1
J: TRBJ1-4

CDR3: CASSQWSSGNYNEQFF
DNA: TGCGCCAGCAGCCAATGGTCTAGCGGGAACTACAATGAGCAGTTCTTC
size: NA
D: TRBD2
V: TRBV4-3
J: TRBJ2-1

CDR3: CASSFSARSYGYTF
DNA: TGTGCCAGCAGTTTTTCCGCACGTAGCTATGGCTACACCTTC
size: few
D: NA
V: TRBV27
J: TRBJ1-2

CDR3: CASSLMASGPQETQYF
DNA: TGCGCCAGCAGCTTAATGGCTAGCGGACCTCAAGAGACCCAGTACTTC
size: few
D: TRBD2
V: TRBV5-1
J: TRBJ2-5

CDR3: CASSQRGGNQPQHF
DNA: TGTGCCAGTAGCCAGAGGGGCGGAAATCAGCCCCAGCATTTT
size: few
D: NA
V: TRBV19
J: TRBJ1-5

CDR3: CASTPFTGELFF
DNA: TGTGCCAGCACCCCTTTTACCGGGGAGCTGTTTTTT
size: few
D: NA
V: TRBV28
J: TRBJ2-2

CDR3: CASSQDPRQETQYF
DNA: TGTGCCAGCAGCCAAGACCCGCGGCAAGAGACCCAGTACTTC
size: NA
D: NA
V: TRBV3-1
J: TRBJ2-5